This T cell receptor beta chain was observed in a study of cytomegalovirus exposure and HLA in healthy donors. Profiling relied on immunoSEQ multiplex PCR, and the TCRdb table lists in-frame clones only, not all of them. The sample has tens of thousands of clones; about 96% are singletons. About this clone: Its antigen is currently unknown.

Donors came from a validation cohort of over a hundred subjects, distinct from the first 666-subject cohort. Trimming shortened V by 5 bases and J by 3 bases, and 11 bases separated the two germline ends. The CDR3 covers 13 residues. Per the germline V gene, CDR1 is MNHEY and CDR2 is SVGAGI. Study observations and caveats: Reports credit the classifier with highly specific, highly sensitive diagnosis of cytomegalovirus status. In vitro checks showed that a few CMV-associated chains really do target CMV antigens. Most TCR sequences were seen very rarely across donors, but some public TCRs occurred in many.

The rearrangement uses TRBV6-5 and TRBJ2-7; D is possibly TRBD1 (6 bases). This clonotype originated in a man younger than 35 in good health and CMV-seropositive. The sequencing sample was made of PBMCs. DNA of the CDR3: TGTGCCAGCAGTCCGACAGGAGTCTACGAGCAGTACTTC. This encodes CASSPTGVYEQYF.